The subject of this entry is one TCR beta chain. Its specificity is unknown. These data come from a study of radiotherapy plus CTLA-4 blockade in lung cancer. For the study at large: Objective responses were seen in 15% to 20% of patients, disease control in over 25%. Study-wide findings and caveats: Clones of tumor-derived TCRs expanded in blood after radiotherapy plus ipilimumab.

Those patients who had chemo-refractory metastatic non-small-cell lung cancer were given focal radiation along with CTLA-4 blockade through ipilimumab. Assay used: immunoSEQ multiplex PCR; TCRdb lists only in-frame clones, some missing. Of some 70,000 clones in the sample, around 81% were seen once. The CDR3 loop spans 15 amino acids. CDR1 is SGHRS, CDR2 YFSETQ, per germline. V lost 4 bases to trimming and J lost 2 bases; unmatched junction nucleotides: 9. The source was peripheral blood, collected from a patient treated with radiotherapy plus ipilimumab. The gene calls are TRBV5-1 and TRBJ2-7; TRBD1 matches 7 bases. The source is a human donor with non-small cell lung cancer who had a partial response to radiotherapy plus ipilimumab. The CDR3 DNA is TGCGCCAGCAGCCCAGAGACAGGGCCCACCTACGAGCAGTACTTC. Its translation is CASSPETGPTYEQYF.